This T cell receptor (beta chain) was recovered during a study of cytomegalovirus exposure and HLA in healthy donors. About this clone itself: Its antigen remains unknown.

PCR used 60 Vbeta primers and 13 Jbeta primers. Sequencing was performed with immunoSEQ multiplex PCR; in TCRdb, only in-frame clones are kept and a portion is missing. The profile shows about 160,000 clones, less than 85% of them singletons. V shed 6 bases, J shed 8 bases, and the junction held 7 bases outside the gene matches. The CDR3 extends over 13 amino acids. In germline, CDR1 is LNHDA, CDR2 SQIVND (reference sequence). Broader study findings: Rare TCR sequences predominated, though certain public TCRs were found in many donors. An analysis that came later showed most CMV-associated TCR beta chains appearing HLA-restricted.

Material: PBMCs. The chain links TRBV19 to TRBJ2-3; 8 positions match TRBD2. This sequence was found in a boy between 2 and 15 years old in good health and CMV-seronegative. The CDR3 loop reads CASRGTGLVTQYF. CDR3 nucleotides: TGTGCCAGTAGGGGTACGGGACTAGTTACGCAGTATTTT.